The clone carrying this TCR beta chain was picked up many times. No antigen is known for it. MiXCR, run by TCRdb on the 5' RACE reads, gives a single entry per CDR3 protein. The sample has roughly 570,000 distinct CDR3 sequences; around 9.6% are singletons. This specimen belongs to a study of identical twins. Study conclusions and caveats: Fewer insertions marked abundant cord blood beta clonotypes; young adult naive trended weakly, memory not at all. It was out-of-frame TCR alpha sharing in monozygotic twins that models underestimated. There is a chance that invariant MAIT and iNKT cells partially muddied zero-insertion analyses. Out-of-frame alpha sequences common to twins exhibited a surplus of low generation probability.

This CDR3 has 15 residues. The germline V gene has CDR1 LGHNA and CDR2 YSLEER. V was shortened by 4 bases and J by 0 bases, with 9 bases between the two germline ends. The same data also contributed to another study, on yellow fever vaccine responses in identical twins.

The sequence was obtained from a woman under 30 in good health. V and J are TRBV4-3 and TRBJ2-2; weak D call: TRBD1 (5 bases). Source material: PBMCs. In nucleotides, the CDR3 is TGCGCCAGCAGCCGTGCACAGGCGAACACCGGGGAGCTGTTTTTT. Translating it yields CASSRAQANTGELFF.